Following are 14 T cell receptor beta chains from one sample sequenced in a study of glioma-infiltrating T cells after dendritic cell vaccination. This table comes from immunoSEQ multiplex PCR, and its TCRdb copy is limited to in-frame clones, with some not included. The sample carries about 90,000 clones, 85% to 90% recorded once. The source material was blood, sampled before dendritic cell vaccination. Receptor source: a human donor with glioblastoma.

V gene TRBV7-8 combines with J gene TRBJ1-5, with 8 positions matching TRBD1. CDR3 size: 13 residues. V was clipped by 6 bases and J by 5 bases; unmatched bases: 3. Germline CDR1 is SGHVS and CDR2 is FQNEAQ. The CDR3 here is CASRSDRDQPQHF. As DNA, the CDR3 is TGTGCCAGCAGATCGGACAGGGATCAGCCCCAGCATTTT.

J is TRBJ2-2 and V is TRBV5-1, with TRBD2 matching over 8 bases. V was clipped by 1 base and J by 5 bases; unmatched bases: 4. The CDR3 runs 15 residues. The germline V gene encodes CDR1 SGHRS and CDR2 YFSETQ. CDR3 amino acids: CASSLIGGETGELFF. In nucleotides, the CDR3 is TGCGCCAGCAGCTTGATCGGGGGGGAAACCGGGGAGCTGTTTTTT. Full variable domain (rest looked up from reference TRBV5-1 and TRBJ2-2): KAGVTQTPRYLIKTRGQQVTLSCSPISGHRSVSWYQQTPGQGLQFLFEYFSETQRNKGNFPGRFSGRQFSNSRSEMNVSTLELGDSALYLCASSLIGGETGELFFGEGSRLTVL.

The chain is built from TRBV7-2 and TRBJ2-3; D is undetermined. V gave up 2 bases and J gave up 6 bases, with 12 bases separating them. This CDR3 spans 14 amino acids. Germline V lookup: CDR1 SGHTA, CDR2 FQGNSA. The CDR3 bases are TGTGCCAGCAGCTTAAGCCGTCACAGCGATACGCAGTATTTT. It is translated as CASSLSRHSDTQYF.

This chain joins TRBV4-2 and TRBJ2-7, with TRBD1 identical over 7 bases. This CDR3 is 13 amino acids long. Germline CDR1 and CDR2: LGHNA and YNFKEQ. V gave up 1 base and J gave up 6 bases; unmatched junction bases: 3. The CDR3: CASSQGRDSEQYF. DNA of the CDR3: TGTGCCAGCAGCCAAGGTCGGGACAGCGAGCAGTACTTC.

The chain couples TRBV6-5 to TRBJ2-4, with D uncertain. Trimming took 5 bases from V and 1 from J, leaving 6 bases between them. The CDR3 totals 13 residues. The germline CDR1 and CDR2 sequences are MNHEY and SVGAGI. In nucleotides, the CDR3 is TGTGCCAGCAGTCCGTCCGCCAAAAACATTCAGTACTTC. Translated: CASSPSAKNIQYF.

The rearrangement uses TRBV25-1 and TRBJ2-7; D is perhaps TRBD1 (6 bases). This CDR3 contains 13 residues. V was pared by 7 bases and J by 1 base, with 11 bases between. The germline V gene encodes CDR1 MGHDK and CDR2 SYGVNS. CDR3 sequence reads: CASTPDRSYEQYF. The CDR3 region has the DNA TGTGCCAGCACTCCCGACAGGTCCTACGAGCAGTACTTC.

The chain carries TRBV2 and TRBJ2-5; tentatively, D is TRBD1 (6 bases). V was shortened by 3 bases and J by 5 bases, with 16 bases between the two germline ends. CDR3 length: 15 residues. Germline loops: CDR1 SNHLY, CDR2 FYNNEI. The CDR3 region is CASSEGGQPRETQYF. CDR3 coding DNA: TGTGCCAGCAGTGAGGGTGGACAGCCTCGGGAGACCCAGTACTTC.

This clone has more than one count but fewer than ten. The V and J genes are TRBV11-1 and TRBJ2-7; D gene uncertain. Germline loops: CDR1 SGHAT, CDR2 FQDESV (reference sequence). Trimming stripped 1 base from V and 4 bases from J, with 5 bases between. CDR3 size: 12 residues. The CDR3, as DNA: TGTGCCAGCAGCTTAGGGGCTTACGAGCAGTACTTC. This codes for CASSLGAYEQYF.

The J gene is TRBJ2-1, the V gene TRBV5-4; D unresolved. The CDR3 extends over 15 amino acids. Trimming stripped 0 bases from V and 8 bases from J, with 15 bases between. Germline CDR1 and CDR2: SGHNT and YYREEE (reference sequence). The CDR3 spells CASSLGDRENHEQFF. For the CDR3, the DNA is TGTGCCAGCAGCTTGGGTGATCGCGAAAACCATGAGCAGTTCTTC.

V is TRBV20-1 and J is TRBJ1-1; D gene unclear. Trimming cost V 6 bases and J 8 bases, with 13 bases left between them. CDR3 length: 11 residues. The germline V gene encodes CDR1 DFQATT and CDR2 SNEGSKA (reference sequence). The CDR3 loop reads CSADLSREAFF. Here the CDR3 DNA reads TGCAGTGCCGACCTTTCGAGGGAAGCTTTCTTT.

This chain links TRBV5-1 with TRBJ1-1; 8 positions match TRBD1. This CDR3 spans 15 amino acids. V shed 3 bases and J 0 bases; nucleotides not matched to a gene: 4. The germline CDR1 and CDR2 sequences are SGHRS and YFSETQ. The CDR3: CASSSTTGVNTEAFF. The DNA for the CDR3 is TGCGCCAGCAGCTCGACGACAGGGGTGAACACTGAAGCTTTCTTT. Using reference TRBV5-1 and TRBJ1-1 for the parts outside the CDR3, the full variable domain is KAGVTQTPRYLIKTRGQQVTLSCSPISGHRSVSWYQQTPGQGLQFLFEYFSETQRNKGNFPGRFSGRQFSNSRSEMNVSTLELGDSALYLCASSSTTGVNTEAFFGQGTRLTVV.

V and J are TRBV7-2 and TRBJ2-3; TRBD2 matches at 7 bases. This CDR3 has 16 amino acids. The V segment lost 5 bases and the J segment 4 bases; nucleotides outside the gene matches: 12. From germline, CDR1 is SGHTA and CDR2 FQGNSA. CDR3 DNA: TGTGCCAGCAGCCCGATTCGCGGGAGTGTCGCAGATACGCAGTATTTT. This gives the protein CASSPIRGSVADTQYF.

The chain employs TRBV5-8 and TRBJ1-5; 11 bases fit TRBD1. This CDR3 has 17 amino acids. Germline V CDR1 and CDR2: SGHTS, YDEGEE. The ends lost 3 bases at V and 7 bases at J; junction bases unmatched: 12. DNA for the CDR3: TGTGCCAGCAGCTCGTTTTGGACAGGGGGCGCAGGGCAGCCCCAGCATTTT. Encoded protein: CASSSFWTGGAGQPQHF.

CDR3 bases: TGTGCCAGCAGTGAACGAAGAGAGAATTCACCCCTCCACTTT. It encodes CASSERRENSPLHF. The chain combines TRBV2 with TRBJ1-6, with D uncertain. The germline V gene has CDR1 SNHLY and CDR2 FYNNEI. V shed 2 bases and J shed 7 bases, with 9 bases lying between them. The CDR3 is made up of 14 amino acids.